This is a list of T cell receptor beta chains from one sample in a study of blood T cell repertoires in COVID-19. This table comes from immunoSEQ multiplex PCR, and its TCRdb copy is limited to in-frame clones, with some not included. The data show 150,000 to 200,000 clones, around three quarters seen once. The specimen sequenced was PBMCs or T cells enriched from blood (not recorded which). The receptors were sampled from a woman aged 45-60 years with acute COVID-19. CDR3s leave out the opening cysteine and the closing phenylalanine or tryptophan. Clone size is not always given. Where it is, it says once, few, many or a class for expanded clones.

j_gene | v_gene | abundance | CDR3aa
TRBJ1-1 | TRBV4-2 | few | ASSQETTDGTEAF
TRBJ2-1 | TRBV7-2 | . | ASSSGLVGFEQF
TRBJ1-3 | TRBV5-4 | . | ASSSDRNTIY
TRBJ1-2 | TRBV6-5 | . | ASTATGSHGYT
TRBJ2-1 | TRBV4-1 | . | ASSQNDQLAGGLNEQF
TRBJ1-5 | TRBV19 | . | ASSSQGGLGEPQH
TRBJ2-2 | TRBV7-8 | . | ATQPGQVGELF
TRBJ2-1 | TRBV6-5 | . | ASSPRTSGFGEQF
TRBJ2-2 | TRBV29-1 | . | SVNLAGAITGELF
TRBJ2-3 | TRBV5-8 | . | ASSWGLAGGPGDTQY
TRBJ2-1 | TRBV11-2 | once | ASSLRQGYNEQF
TRBJ2-1 | TRBV19 | . | ASTSAGAPRVQF
TRBJ2-3 | TRBV30 | . | AWSPTGGTDTQY
TRBJ2-1 | TRBV7-9 | . | ASSLQPGQGSYNEQF
TRBJ2-2 | TRBV7-6 | once | ASSWPGLAGLNTGELF
TRBJ1-1 | TRBV5-1 | . | ASSLGLRTGNTEAF
TRBJ1-1 | TRBV29-1 | . | SAWTGGTLKAF
TRBJ2-2 | TRBV28 | . | ASSLGLAGGTGELF
TRBJ1-1 | TRBV5-1 | once | ASSLDRGVGVMNTEAF
TRBJ1-5 | TRBV27 | . | ASSSFAVNQPQH
TRBJ2-5 | TRBV6-5 | . | ASSYLGGQETQY
TRBJ2-3 | TRBV6-2/TRBV6-3 | . | ASSSGQGRDTQY